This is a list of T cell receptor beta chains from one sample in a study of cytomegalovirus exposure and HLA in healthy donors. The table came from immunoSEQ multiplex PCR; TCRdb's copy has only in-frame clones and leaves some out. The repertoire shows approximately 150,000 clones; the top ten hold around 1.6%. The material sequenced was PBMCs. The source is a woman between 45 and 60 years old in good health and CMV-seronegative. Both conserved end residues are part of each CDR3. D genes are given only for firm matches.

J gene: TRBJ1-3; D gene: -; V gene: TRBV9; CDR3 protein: CASSFGQNSGNTIYF; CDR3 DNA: TGTGCCAGCAGCTTTGGACAGAACTCTGGAAACACCATATATTTT
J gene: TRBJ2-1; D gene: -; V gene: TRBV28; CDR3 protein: CATIDSYNEQFF; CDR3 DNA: TGTGCCACCATTGACAGTTACAATGAGCAGTTCTTC
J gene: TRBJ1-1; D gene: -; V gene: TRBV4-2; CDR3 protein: CASSQGRSGTEAFF; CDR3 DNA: TGTGCCAGCAGCCAGGGGAGAAGCGGGACTGAAGCTTTCTTT
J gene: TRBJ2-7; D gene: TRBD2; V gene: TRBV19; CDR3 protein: CASSPGTSGTYEQYF; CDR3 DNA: TGTGCCAGTAGTCCTGGGACTAGCGGGACCTACGAGCAGTACTTC
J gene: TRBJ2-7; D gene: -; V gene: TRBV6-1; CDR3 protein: CASSEVLSGYEQYF; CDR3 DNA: TGTGCCAGCAGTGAAGTTTTGTCGGGCTACGAGCAGTACTTC
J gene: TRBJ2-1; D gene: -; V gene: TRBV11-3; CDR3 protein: CASSPRGGGEHEQFF; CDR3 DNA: TGTGCCAGCAGCCCCCGTGGCGGGGGCGAACATGAGCAGTTCTTC
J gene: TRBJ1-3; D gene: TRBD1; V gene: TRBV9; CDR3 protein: CASSVAAQGPTGNTIYF; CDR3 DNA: TGTGCCAGCAGCGTAGCGGCACAGGGGCCTACTGGAAACACCATATATTTT
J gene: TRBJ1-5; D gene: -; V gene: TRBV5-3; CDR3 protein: CARSLARQNQPQHF; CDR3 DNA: TGTGCCAGAAGCTTAGCCAGGCAGAATCAGCCCCAGCATTTT
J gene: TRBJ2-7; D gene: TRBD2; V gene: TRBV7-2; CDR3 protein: CASSLGWGGGRVYEQYF; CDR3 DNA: TGTGCCAGCAGCTTAGGCTGGGGCGGCGGGAGAGTCTACGAGCAGTACTTC
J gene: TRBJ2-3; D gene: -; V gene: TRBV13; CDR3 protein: CASSPGGVFTSTDTQYF; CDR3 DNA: TGTGCCAGCAGCCCCGGTGGTGTTTTCACTAGCACAGATACGCAGTATTTT
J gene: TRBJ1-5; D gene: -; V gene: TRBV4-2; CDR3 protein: CASSQLDRQSNQPQHF; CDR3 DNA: TGTGCCAGCAGCCAACTTGACAGGCAAAGCAATCAGCCCCAGCATTTT
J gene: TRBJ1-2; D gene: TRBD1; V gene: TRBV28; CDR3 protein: CASWSGGLSYGYTF; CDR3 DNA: TGTGCCAGCTGGTCAGGGGGCTTAAGCTATGGCTACACCTTC
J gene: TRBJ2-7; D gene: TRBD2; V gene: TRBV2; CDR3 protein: CASGGGSSYEQYF; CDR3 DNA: TGTGCCAGCGGGGGGGGGAGCTCCTACGAGCAGTACTTC
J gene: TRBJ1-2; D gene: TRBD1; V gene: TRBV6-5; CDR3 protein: CASSPTGASYGYTF; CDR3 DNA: TGTGCCAGCAGTCCGACAGGGGCAAGCTATGGCTACACCTTC
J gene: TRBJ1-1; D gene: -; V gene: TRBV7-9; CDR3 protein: CASSADRGRGTEAFF; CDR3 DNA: TGTGCCAGCAGCGCCGATCGGGGTCGAGGGACTGAAGCTTTCTTT
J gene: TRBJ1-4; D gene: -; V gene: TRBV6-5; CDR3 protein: CASGRFGVNEKLFF; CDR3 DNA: TGTGCCAGCGGCCGATTCGGGGTTAATGAAAAACTGTTTTTT
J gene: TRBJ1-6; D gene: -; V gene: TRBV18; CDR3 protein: CASSPGRVEGNSPLHF; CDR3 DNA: TGTGCCAGCTCACCAGGAAGGGTGGAGGGGAATTCACCCCTCCACTTT
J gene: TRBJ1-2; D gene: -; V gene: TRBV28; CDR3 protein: CASNHIPWRGSANYGYTF; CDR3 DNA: TGTGCCAGCAACCACATCCCTTGGCGGGGGTCGGCTAACTATGGCTACACCTTC
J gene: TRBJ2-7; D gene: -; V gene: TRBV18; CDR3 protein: CASSPNMGGVGYEQYF; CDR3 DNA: TGTGCCAGCTCACCTAATATGGGTGGAGTGGGCTACGAGCAGTACTTC
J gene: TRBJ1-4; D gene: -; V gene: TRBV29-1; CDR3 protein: CSVEGQGKLFF; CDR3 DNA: TGCAGCGTTGAGGGGCAGGGAAAACTGTTTTTT
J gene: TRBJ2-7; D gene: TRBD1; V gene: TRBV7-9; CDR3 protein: CASSAIGDRGAEQYF; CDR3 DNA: TGTGCCAGCAGCGCCATCGGGGACAGGGGAGCCGAGCAGTACTTC
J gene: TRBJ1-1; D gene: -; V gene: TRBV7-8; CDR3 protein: CASSLVAGALSEAFF; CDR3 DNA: TGTGCCAGCAGCTTAGTTGCAGGGGCCCTTTCTGAGGCTTTCTTT
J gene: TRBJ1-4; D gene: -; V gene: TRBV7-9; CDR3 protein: CASSLAGQGQYNEKLFF; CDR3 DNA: TGTGCCAGCAGCTTAGCGGGTCAGGGGCAGTATAATGAAAAACTGTTTTTT
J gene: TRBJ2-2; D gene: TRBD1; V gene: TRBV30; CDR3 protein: CAWSVNWGTGGTGELFF; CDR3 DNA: TGTGCCTGGAGTGTAAATTGGGGTACAGGGGGAACCGGGGAGCTGTTTTTT
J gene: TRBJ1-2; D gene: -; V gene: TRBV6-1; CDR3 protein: CASSEAGGGYGYTF; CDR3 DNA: TGTGCCAGCAGTGAAGCCGGGGGTGGCTATGGCTACACCTTC
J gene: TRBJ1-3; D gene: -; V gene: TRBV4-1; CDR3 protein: CASSQDTGSSGNTIYF; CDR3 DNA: TGCGCCAGCAGCCAAGATACAGGAAGCTCTGGAAACACCATATATTTT
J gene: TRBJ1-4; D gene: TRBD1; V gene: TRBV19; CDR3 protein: CASSRSGTEPEKLFF; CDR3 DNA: TGTGCCAGTAGTCGTTCCGGGACAGAACCCGAAAAACTGTTTTTT
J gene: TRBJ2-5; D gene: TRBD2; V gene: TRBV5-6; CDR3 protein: CASSLRVSGEGETQYF; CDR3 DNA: TGTGCCAGCAGCTTGAGGGTTTCCGGGGAGGGAGAGACCCAGTACTTC
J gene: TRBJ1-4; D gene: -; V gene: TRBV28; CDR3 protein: CASSLTGRLFF; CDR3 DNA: TGTGCCAGCAGTTTAACGGGTCGGCTGTTTTTT
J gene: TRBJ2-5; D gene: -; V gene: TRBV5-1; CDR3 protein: CASSPQGWQETQYF; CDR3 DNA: TGCGCCAGCAGCCCGCAGGGGTGGCAAGAGACCCAGTACTTC
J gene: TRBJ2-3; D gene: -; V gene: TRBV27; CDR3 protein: CASSLSIRGATDTQYF; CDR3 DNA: TGTGCCAGCAGTTTATCGATACGGGGGGCCACAGATACGCAGTATTTT
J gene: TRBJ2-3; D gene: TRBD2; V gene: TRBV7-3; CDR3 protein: CASSLSGRGRQYF; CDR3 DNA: TGTGCCAGCAGCTTAAGCGGGCGGGGGAGGCAGTATTTT
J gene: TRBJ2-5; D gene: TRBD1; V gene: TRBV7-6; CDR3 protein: CASSLGQGAETQYF; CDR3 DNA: TGTGCCAGCAGCTTAGGGCAGGGGGCGGAGACCCAGTACTTC
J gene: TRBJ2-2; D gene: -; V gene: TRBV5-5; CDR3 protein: CASTFSGNTGELFF; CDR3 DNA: TGTGCCAGCACCTTTTCGGGGAACACCGGGGAGCTGTTTTTT
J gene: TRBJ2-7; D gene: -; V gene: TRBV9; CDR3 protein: CASSVTPRVGQGEQYF; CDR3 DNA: TGTGCCAGCAGCGTAACCCCCCGCGTGGGCCAGGGCGAGCAGTACTTC
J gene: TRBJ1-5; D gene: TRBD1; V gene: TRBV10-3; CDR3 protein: CAARGSQDQPQHF; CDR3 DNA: TGTGCCGCCAGGGGGTCGCAGGATCAGCCCCAGCATTTT
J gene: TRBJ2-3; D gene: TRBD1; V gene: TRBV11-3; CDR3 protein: CASSQGTGSTDTQYF; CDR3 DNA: TGTGCCAGCAGCCAGGGGACAGGGAGTACAGATACGCAGTATTTT
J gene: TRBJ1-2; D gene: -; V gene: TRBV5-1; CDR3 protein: CASSSETGRSYYGYTF; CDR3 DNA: TGCGCCAGCAGCTCGGAAACAGGGCGGTCTTACTATGGCTACACCTTC
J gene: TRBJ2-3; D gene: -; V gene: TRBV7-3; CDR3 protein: CASSLTMDSWDTQYF; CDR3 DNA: TGTGCCAGCAGCTTAACGATGGACAGTTGGGATACGCAGTATTTT
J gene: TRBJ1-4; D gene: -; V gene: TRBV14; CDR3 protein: CASSHGRGKLFF; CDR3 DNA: TGTGCCAGCAGCCATGGACGGGGAAAACTGTTTTTT
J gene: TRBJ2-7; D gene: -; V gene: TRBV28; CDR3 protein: CASSSGEQYF; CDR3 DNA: TGTGCCAGCAGTTCGGGTGAGCAGTACTTC
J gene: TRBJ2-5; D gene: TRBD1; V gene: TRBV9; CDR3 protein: CASSLRTGRGETQYF; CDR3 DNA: TGTGCCAGCAGCCTGAGGACAGGCAGAGGGGAGACCCAGTACTTC
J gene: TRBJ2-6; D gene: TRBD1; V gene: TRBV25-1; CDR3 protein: CASSEYGTGAGANVLTF; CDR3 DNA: TGTGCCAGCAGTGAATATGGGACAGGGGCTGGGGCCAACGTCCTGACTTTC
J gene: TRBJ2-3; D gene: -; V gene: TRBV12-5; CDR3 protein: CASGLDRGDTQYF; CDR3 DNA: TGTGCTAGTGGTTTGGACCGAGGAGATACGCAGTATTTT
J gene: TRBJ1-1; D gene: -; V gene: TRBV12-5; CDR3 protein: CASGFSLTHFMNTEAFF; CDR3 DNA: TGTGCTAGTGGTTTCTCATTGACACACTTTATGAACACTGAAGCTTTCTTT
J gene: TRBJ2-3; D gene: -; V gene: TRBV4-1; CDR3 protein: CASSQVRSVGTDTQYF; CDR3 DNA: TGCGCCAGCAGCCAAGTAAGATCGGTTGGCACAGATACGCAGTATTTT
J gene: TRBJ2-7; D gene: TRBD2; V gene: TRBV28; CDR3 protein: CASSGAGASEQYF; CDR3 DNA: TGTGCCAGCAGCGGAGCGGGAGCGTCCGAGCAGTACTTC
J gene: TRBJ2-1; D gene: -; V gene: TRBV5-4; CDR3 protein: CASSVDNHEQFF; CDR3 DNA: TGTGCCAGCAGCGTTGACAACCATGAGCAGTTCTTC